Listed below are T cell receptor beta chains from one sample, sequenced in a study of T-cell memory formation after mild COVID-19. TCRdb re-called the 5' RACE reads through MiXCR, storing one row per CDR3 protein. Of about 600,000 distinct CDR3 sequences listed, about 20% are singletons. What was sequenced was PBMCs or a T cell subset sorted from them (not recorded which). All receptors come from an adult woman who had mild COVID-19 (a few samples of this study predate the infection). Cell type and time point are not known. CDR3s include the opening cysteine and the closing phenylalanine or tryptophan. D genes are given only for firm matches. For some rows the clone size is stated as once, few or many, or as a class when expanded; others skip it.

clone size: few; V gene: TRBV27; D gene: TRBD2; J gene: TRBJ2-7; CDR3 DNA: TGTGCCAGCAGCCCCCCGGGTCTCGCGGGAGTTCATTCTCCCTACGAGCAGTACTTC; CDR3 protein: CASSPPGLAGVHSPYEQYF
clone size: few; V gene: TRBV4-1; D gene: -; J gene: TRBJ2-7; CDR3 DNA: TGCGCCAGCAGCTCCAAGGCAGAGTACGAGCAGTACTTC; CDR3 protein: CASSSKAEYEQYF
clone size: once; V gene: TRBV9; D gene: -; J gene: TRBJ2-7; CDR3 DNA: TGTGCCAGCAGCGGGTCAACCAGCTCCTACGAGCAGTACTTC; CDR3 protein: CASSGSTSSYEQYF
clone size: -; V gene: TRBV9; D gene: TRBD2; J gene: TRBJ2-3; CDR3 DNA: TGTGCCAGCAGCGTAGGAGGTACTAGCGGACCCACAGATACGCAGTATTTT; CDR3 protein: CASSVGGTSGPTDTQYF
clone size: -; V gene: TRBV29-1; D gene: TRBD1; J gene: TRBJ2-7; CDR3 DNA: TGCAGCGTCCAAGGTGGGCAGGGGGCGATCTACGAGCAGTACTTC; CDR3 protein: CSVQGGQGAIYEQYF
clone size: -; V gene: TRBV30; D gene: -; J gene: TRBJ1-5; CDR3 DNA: TGTGCCTGGACAAAGGGGGGAGGCAGCAATCAGCCCCAGCATTTT; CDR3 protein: CAWTKGGGSNQPQHF
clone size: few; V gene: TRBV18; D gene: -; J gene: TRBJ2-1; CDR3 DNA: TGTGCCAGCTCACCAAAGGTAGTACAGGGCCCTTACAATGAGCAGTTCTTC; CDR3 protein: CASSPKVVQGPYNEQFF
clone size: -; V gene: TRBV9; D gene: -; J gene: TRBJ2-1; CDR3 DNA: TGTGCCAGCAGCGTAGGTGGCTCCCCTTATGAGCAGTTCTTC; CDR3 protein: CASSVGGSPYEQFF
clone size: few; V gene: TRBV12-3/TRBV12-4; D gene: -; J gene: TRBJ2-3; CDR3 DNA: TGTGCCAGCAGTTTCCTGGGGGCCAGGACAGATACGCAGTATTTT; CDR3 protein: CASSFLGARTDTQYF
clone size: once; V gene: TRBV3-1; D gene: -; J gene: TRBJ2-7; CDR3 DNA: TGTGCCAGCAGCCCGACATTTTACGAGCAGTACTTC; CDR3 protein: CASSPTFYEQYF
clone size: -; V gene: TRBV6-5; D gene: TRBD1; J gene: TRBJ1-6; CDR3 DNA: TGTGCCAGCAGTTACTCGAGGGCAGGGGGCGTCGGTTCACCCCTCCACTTT; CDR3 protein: CASSYSRAGGVGSPLHF
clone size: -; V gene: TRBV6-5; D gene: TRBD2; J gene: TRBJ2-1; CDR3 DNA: TGTGCCAGCAGAGGAGCGGGAAATGAGCAGTTCTTC; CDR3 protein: CASRGAGNEQFF
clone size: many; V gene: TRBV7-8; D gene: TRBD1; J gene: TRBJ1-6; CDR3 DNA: TGTGCCAGCAGCTTAGACACAGGGGGCAATTCACCCCTCCACTTT; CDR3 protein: CASSLDTGGNSPLHF
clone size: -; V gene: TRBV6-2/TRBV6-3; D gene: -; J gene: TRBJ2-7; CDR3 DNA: TGTGCCAGCAGTTACTCGGGGGAAAGCTCCTACAAGCAGTACTTC; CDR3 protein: CASSYSGESSYKQYF
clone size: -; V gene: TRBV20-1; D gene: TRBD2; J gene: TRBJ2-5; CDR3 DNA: TGCAGTGCTAGAGATTGGAGCGGGGGGGCTGGAGAGACCCAGTACTTC; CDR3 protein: CSARDWSGGAGETQYF
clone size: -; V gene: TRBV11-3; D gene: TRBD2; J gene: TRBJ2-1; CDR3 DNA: TGTGCCAGCAGAGACCGGACTAGCGGGAAAGCGGGCAATGAGCAGTTCTTC; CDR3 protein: CASRDRTSGKAGNEQFF
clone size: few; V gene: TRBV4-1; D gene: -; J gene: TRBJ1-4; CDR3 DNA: TGCGCCAGCAGCCAAGGGCCCTCGAGGGGAACTAATGAAAAACTGTTTTTT; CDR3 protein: CASSQGPSRGTNEKLFF
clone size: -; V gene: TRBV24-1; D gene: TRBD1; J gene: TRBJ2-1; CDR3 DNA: TGTGCCACCAGTGATTCGGACAGGGGATATGAAAATGAGCAGTTCTTC; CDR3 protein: CATSDSDRGYENEQFF
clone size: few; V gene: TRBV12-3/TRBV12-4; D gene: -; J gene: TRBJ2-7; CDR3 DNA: TGTGCCAGCAGTTCCTCCCTGGGTTACGAGCAGTACTTC; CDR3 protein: CASSSSLGYEQYF
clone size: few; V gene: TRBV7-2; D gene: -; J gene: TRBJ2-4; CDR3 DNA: TGTGCCAGCAGCTTAGCCCTGTCGTTGAGCGGTCTAGCCAAAAACATTCAGTACTTC; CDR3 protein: CASSLALSLSGLAKNIQYF
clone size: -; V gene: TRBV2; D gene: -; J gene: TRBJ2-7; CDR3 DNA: TGTGCCAGCAGAGGGAAGGACAGCGTGAGCTACGAGCAGTACTTC; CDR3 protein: CASRGKDSVSYEQYF
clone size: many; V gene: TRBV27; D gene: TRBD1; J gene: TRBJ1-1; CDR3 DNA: TGTGCCAGCCAGATCAGACAGGGGTCGGGGACTGAAGCTTTCTTT; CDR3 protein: CASQIRQGSGTEAFF
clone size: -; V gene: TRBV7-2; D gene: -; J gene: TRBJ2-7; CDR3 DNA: TGTGCCAGCAGCTTACCGGGGAGCCACGAGCAGTACTTC; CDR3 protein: CASSLPGSHEQYF
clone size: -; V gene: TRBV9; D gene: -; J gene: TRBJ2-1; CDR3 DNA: TGTGCCAGCAGCGTAGTCACTAGGGGGGGAGGTGAGCAGTTCTTC; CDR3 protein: CASSVVTRGGGEQFF
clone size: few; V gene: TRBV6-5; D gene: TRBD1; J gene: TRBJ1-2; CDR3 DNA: TGTGCCAGCAGTCATACAGGGGTCTATGGCTACACCTTC; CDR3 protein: CASSHTGVYGYTF
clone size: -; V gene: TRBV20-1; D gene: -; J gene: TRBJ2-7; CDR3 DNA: TGCAGTGCTAGAGTGCGACAGCGCTACGAGCAGTACTTC; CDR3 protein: CSARVRQRYEQYF
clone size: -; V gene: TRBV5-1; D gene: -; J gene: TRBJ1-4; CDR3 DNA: TGCGCCAGCAGCTTGGAGGGGCTTGCAACTAATGAAAAACTGTTTTTT; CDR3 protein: CASSLEGLATNEKLFF
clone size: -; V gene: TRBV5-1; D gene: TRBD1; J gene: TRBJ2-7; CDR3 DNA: TGCGCCAGTTCCCTCCCCGGGACAGGGGGAAACGAGCAGTACTTC; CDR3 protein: CASSLPGTGGNEQYF
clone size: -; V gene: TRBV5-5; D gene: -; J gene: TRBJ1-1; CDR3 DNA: TGTGCCGGGGGGCTTGGGACGCCGAGCACTGAAGCTTTCTTT; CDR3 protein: CAGGLGTPSTEAFF
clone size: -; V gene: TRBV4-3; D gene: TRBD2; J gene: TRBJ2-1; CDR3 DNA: TGCGCCAGCAGCCTCGGGACTAGCGGGAGTTTCATTCACAATGAGCAGTTCTTC; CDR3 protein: CASSLGTSGSFIHNEQFF
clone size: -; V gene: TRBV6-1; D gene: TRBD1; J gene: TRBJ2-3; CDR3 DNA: TGTGCCAGCGGCCAGAGGGACAGGGGGCCTGATACGCAGTATTTT; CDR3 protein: CASGQRDRGPDTQYF
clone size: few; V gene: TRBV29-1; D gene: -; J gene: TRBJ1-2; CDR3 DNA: TGCAGCGTTGTAAGGCAGGGCGGTAACTATGGCTACACCTTC; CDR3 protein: CSVVRQGGNYGYTF
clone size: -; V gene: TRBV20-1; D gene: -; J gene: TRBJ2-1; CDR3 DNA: TGCAGTGCTAGCAAGGCGGGGCCTGTCCATGAGCAGTTCTTC; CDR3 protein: CSASKAGPVHEQFF
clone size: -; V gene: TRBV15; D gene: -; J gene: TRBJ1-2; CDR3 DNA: TGTGCCACCAGCTCCGGGGGGAACTATGGCTACACCTTC; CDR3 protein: CATSSGGNYGYTF
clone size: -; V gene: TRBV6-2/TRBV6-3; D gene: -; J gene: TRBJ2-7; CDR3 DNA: TGTGCCAGCAAGCGGGACAGAAACTACTGGGAGCAGTACTTC; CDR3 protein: CASKRDRNYWEQYF
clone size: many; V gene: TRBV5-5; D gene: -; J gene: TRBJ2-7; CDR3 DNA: TGTGCCAGCAGCTCACGAGGGGGCTACGAGCAGTACTTC; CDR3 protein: CASSSRGGYEQYF
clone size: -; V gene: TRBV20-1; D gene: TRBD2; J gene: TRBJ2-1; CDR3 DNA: TGCAGTGCTAGAGCCCTAGCGGGAGGCACGATCTCCTACAATGAGCAGTTCTTC; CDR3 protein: CSARALAGGTISYNEQFF
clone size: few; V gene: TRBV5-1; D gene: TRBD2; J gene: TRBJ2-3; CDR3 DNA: TGCGCCAGCAGCCCCTTCGAGCGGGAGTACACAGATACGCAGTATTTT; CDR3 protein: CASSPFEREYTDTQYF
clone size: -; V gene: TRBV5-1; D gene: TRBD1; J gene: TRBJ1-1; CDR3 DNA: TGCGCCAGCAGCAGGGACAGTTTAACAGTCACTGAAGCTTTCTTT; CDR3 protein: CASSRDSLTVTEAFF
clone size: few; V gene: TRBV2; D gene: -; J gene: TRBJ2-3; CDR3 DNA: TGTGCCAGCAGGCCAGGGACCCTAGCTAGCACAGATACGCAGTATTTT; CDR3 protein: CASRPGTLASTDTQYF
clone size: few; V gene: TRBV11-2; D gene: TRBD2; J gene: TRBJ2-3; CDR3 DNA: TGTGCCAGCAGCAGCCCCGGGACTAGCGGCACAGATACGCAGTATTTT; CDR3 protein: CASSSPGTSGTDTQYF
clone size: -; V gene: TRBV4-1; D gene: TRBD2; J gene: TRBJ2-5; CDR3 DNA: TGCGCCAGCAGCGTAACTAGCGGGGGGGCCTCGGAGACCCAGTACTTC; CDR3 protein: CASSVTSGGASETQYF
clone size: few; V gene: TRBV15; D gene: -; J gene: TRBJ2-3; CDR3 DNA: TGTGCCACCAGCAGAGAAAAGGCCAGAACAGATACGCAGTATTTT; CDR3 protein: CATSREKARTDTQYF
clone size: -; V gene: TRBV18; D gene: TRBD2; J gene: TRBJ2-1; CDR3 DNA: TGTGCCAGCTCACCACTAGCGGGGGACAATGAGCAGTTCTTC; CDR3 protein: CASSPLAGDNEQFF
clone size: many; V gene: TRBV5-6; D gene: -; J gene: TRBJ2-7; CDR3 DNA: TGTGCCAGCAGCTCGGGCCGGTTACTAACCAACGAGCAGTACTTC; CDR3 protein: CASSSGRLLTNEQYF
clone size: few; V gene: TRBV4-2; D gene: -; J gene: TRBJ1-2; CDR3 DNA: TGTGCCAGCAGCCAAGATTCGGGAGCCTATGGCTACACCTTC; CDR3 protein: CASSQDSGAYGYTF
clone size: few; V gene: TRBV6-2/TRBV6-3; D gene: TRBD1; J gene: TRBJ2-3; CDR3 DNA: TGTGCCAGCAGCAAGGACAGGGACTTACCCACAGATACGCAGTATTTT; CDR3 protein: CASSKDRDLPTDTQYF
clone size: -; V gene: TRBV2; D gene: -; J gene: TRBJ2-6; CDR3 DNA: TGTGCCAGCATTGCGGAGAGGACTAAGAGCTCTGGGGCCAACGTCCTGACTTTC; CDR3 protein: CASIAERTKSSGANVLTF
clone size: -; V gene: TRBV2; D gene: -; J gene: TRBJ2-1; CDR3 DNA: TGTGCCAGCAGTGAAGAAAGGGGACTCTACAATGAGCAGTTCTTC; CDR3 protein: CASSEERGLYNEQFF
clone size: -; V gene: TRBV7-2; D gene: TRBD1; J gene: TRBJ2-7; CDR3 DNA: TGTGCCAGCAGCTACAGGTCGGGACAGGGGGCTTACGAGCAGTACTTC; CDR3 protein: CASSYRSGQGAYEQYF
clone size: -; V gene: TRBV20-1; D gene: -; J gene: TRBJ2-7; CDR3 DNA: TGCAGTGCTAGAGCAAGGATATCCTACGAGCAGTACTTC; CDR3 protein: CSARARISYEQYF
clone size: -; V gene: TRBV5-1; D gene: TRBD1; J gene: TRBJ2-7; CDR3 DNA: TGCGCCAGCAGCCTACGGGGACAGCCCTACGAGCAGTACTTC; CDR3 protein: CASSLRGQPYEQYF
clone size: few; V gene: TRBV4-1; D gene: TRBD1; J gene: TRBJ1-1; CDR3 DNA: TGCGCCAGCAGCCAAGACAGGGGCGACAGGGTGACTGAAGCTTTCTTT; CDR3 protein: CASSQDRGDRVTEAFF